This T cell receptor beta chain was found in a study of shared clonotypes between healthy human individuals. V lost 0 bases to trimming and J lost 7 bases, with 4 bases between them. The CDR3 is made up of 11 amino acids. Germline assignment: CDR1 SGHVS and CDR2 FQNEAQ. In replicate PCRs of sorted subsets, roughly 200 ng DNA, approximately 30,000 T cell genomes, was used. Libraries were prepared by immunoSEQ multiplex PCR; TCRdb keeps only in-frame clonotypes and omits some of them. The table includes some 1.5 million clones, 95% to 99% detected once. The material sequenced was naive CD4+ T cells sorted from blood. Subset indicated: CD45RA+ positively selected. The sequence was collected from a man aged 25-45 years in good health. The chain couples TRBV7-8 to TRBJ2-7; the D is unclear. The DNA of the CDR3 is TGTGCCAGCAGCTTAGCTGAAGAGCAGTACTTC. Amino acids: CASSLAEEQYF. Combining the CDR3 with reference TRBV7-8 and TRBJ2-7 gives the whole variable domain GAGVSQSPRYKVAKRGQDVALRCDPISGHVSLFWYQQALGQGPEFLTYFQNEAQLDKSGLPSDRFFAERPEGSVSTLKIQRTQQEDSAVYLCASSLAEEQYFGPGTRLTVT.